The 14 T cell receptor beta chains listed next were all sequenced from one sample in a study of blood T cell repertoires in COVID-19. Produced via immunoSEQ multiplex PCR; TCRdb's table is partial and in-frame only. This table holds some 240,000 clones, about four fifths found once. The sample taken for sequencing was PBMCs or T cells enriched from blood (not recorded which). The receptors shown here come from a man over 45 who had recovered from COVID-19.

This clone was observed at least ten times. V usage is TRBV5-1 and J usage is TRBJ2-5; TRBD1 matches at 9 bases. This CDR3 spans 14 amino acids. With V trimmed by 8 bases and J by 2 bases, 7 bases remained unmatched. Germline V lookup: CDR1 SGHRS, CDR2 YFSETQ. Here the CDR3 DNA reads TGCGCCAGTACCGGGACAGGGTTTCAAGAGACCCAGTACTTC. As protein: CASTGTGFQETQYF.

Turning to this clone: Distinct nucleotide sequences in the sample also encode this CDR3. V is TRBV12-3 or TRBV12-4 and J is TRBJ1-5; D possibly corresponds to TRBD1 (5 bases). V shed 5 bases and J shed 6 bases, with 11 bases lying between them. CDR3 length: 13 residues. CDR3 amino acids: CASSQTGSQPQHF. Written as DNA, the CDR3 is TGTGCCAGCAGTCAAACAGGTTCTCAGCCCCAGCATTTT.

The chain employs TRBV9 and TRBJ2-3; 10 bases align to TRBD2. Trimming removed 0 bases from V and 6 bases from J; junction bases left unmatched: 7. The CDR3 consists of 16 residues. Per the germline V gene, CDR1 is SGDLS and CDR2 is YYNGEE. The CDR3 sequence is CASSVELAGGLDTQYF. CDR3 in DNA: TGTGCCAGCAGCGTAGAATTAGCGGGGGGTTTGGATACGCAGTATTTT.

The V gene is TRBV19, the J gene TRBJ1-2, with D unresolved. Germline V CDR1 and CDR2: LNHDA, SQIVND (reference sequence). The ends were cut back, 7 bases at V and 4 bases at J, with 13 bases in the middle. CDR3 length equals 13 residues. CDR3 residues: CASNLSEGYGYTF. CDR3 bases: TGTGCCAGTAACCTTTCGGAGGGCTATGGCTACACCTTC.

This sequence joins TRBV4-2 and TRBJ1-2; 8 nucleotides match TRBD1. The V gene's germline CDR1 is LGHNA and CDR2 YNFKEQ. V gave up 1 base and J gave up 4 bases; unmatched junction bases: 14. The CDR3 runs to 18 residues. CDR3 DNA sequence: TGTGCCAGCAGCCAAGGGACAGGGATAGAGGTATTATTCTATGGCTACACCTTC. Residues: CASSQGTGIEVLFYGYTF.

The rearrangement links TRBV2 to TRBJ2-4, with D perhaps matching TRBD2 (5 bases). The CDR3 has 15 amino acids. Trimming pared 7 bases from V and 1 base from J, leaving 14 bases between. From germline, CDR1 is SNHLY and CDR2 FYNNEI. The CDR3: CASKEAAAAKNIQYF. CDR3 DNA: TGTGCCAGCAAGGAGGCAGCGGCGGCCAAAAACATTCAGTACTTC.

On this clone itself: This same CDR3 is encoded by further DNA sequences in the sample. The CDR3 spells CASSLQGSYGYTF. CDR3 in DNA: TGTGCCAGCAGTTTACAGGGATCCTATGGCTACACCTTC. This rearrangement joins TRBV28 to TRBJ1-2, with TRBD1 as a possible D gene (5 bases). V lost 2 bases and J 4 bases, leaving 8 bases between the germline ends. There are 13 residues in the CDR3. Germline CDR1 and CDR2: MDHEN and SYDVKM.

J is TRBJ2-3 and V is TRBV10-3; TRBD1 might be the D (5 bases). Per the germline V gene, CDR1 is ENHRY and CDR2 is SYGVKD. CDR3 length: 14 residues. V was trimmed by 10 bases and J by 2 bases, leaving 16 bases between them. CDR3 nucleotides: TGTGCCACGCAGGGTACGGGCGTCACAGATACGCAGTATTTT. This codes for CATQGTGVTDTQYF.

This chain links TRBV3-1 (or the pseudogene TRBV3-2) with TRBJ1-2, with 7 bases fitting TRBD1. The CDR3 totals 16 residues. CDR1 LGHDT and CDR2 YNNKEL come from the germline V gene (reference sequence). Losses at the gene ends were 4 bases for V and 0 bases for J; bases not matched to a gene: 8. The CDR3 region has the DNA TGTGCCAGCAGCCCCACCTCCGGGACAGCTAACTATGGCTACACCTTC. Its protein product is CASSPTSGTANYGYTF.

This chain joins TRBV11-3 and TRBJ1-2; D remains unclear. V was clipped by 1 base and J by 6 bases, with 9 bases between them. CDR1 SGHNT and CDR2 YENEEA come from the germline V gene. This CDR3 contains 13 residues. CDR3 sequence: CASSLGAVDGYTF. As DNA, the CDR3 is TGTGCCAGCAGCTTAGGGGCCGTTGATGGCTACACCTTC.

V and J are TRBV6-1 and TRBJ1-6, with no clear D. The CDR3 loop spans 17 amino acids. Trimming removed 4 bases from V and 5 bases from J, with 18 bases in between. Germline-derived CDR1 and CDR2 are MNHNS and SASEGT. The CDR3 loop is CASSGSKLSVHNSPLHF. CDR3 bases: TGTGCCAGCAGTGGGTCTAAACTCTCCGTACATAATTCACCCCTCCACTTT.

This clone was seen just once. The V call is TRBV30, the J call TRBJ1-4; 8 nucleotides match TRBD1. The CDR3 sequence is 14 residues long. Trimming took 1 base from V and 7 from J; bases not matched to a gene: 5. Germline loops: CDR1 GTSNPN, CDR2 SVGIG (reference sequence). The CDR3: CAWSAGQVVEKLFF. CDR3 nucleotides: TGTGCCTGGAGTGCGGGACAGGTCGTTGAAAAACTGTTTTTT. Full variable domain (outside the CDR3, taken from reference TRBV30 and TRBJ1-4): SQTIHQWPATLVQPVGSPLSLECTVEGTSNPNLYWYRQAAGRGLQLLFYSVGIGQISSEVPQNLSASRPQDRQFILSSKKLLLSDSGFYLCAWSAGQVVEKLFFGSGTQLSVL.

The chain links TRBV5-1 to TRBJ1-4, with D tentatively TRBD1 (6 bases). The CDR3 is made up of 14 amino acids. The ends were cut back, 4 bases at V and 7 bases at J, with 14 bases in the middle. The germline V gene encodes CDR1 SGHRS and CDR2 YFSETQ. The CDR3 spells CASSMRTVGEKLFF. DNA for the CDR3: TGCGCCAGCAGCATGCGGACAGTTGGTGAAAAACTGTTTTTT.

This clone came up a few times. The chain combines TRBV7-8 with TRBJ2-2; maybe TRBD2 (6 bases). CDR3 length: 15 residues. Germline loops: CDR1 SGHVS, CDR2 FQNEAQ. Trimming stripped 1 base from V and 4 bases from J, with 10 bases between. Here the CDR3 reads CASSLVRGSTGELFF. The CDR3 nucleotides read TGTGCCAGCAGCTTAGTGCGGGGAAGCACCGGGGAGCTGTTTTTT.